These 3 T cell receptor beta chains were all obtained from the same sample, sequenced in a study of shared clonotypes between healthy human individuals. Sequencing used immunoSEQ multiplex PCR; TCRdb keeps in-frame clones, though not all of them. Among over a million clones, approximately 72% were seen once, and the ten largest hold approximately 1.5%. Sequencing input: memory CD4+ T cells sorted from blood. Subset in this sample: CD45RA-negative fraction. The receptors were gathered from a man younger than 35 in good health.

This chain uses TRBV6-6 with TRBJ2-7; TRBD1 matches at 8 bases. V trimming: 2 bases; J trimming: 7 bases; junction bases outside the gene matches: 4. The length of the CDR3 is 13 residues. From germline, CDR1 is MNHNY and CDR2 SVGAGI (reference sequence). CDR3 DNA: TGTGCCAGCAGTTACCGGACAGGGAATGAGCAGTACTTC. Protein product: CASSYRTGNEQYF.

In the case of this clone: Compared with germline, one end of the junction differs, possibly owing to a read error. This chain connects TRBV7-7 to TRBJ2-7; TRBD1 matches 8 bases. Germline assignment: CDR1 SSHAT and CDR2 FNYEAQ (reference sequence). This CDR3 region has 14 residues. As DNA, the CDR3 is TGTGCTAGCAGCCCCAGGACAGGGAGCTACGAGCAGTACTTC. Its protein is CASSPRTGSYEQYF.

This sequence joins TRBV4-1 and TRBJ2-1, with 9 bases identical to TRBD2. J gave up 4 bases and V 1 base, and 5 bases lay outside the gene matches. In germline, CDR1 is MGHRA, CDR2 YSYEKL. This CDR3 spans 16 amino acids. DNA for the CDR3: TGCGCCAGCAGCCAAGGCGATAGCGGGGGATACAATGAGCAGTTCTTC. Its protein is CASSQGDSGGYNEQFF.